This T cell receptor beta chain was sequenced in a study of T cell changes during pregnancy in multiple sclerosis (dated by TCRdb to between 2019 and 2020). With respect to the entire study: In women with multiple sclerosis, the researchers looked at how the T cell repertoire shifted as pregnancy progressed.

From a lookup of the germline V gene, CDR1 and CDR2 are SGHAT and FQNNGV. Germline trimming: 1 base from V, 7 bases from J; junction bases outside gene matches: 4. The CDR3 starts with the cysteine, ends with the phenylalanine, and has 14 residues. The sequence is cut down to CDR3 DNA, 42 bases in frame from base 1. The library was built by means of the immunoSEQ multiplex PCR assay. TCRdb retrieved this table from immuneACCESS and kept in-frame rearrangements only. Not all clones are present; in checked studies, unresolved V genes account for under half, and no reason is known for the remainder. A total of about 73,000 clones appear in this sample, around nine tenths of them only once. The ten biggest clones cover around 2.2% of the sample. As to this clone: Its antigen is currently not known. Qualities for individual bases were not recorded, and no much larger clone is one base off.

The chain is encoded by TRBV11-2 joined to TRBJ1-1; the junction holds 9 bases that match TRBD1. The specimen comprised peripheral blood, sampled in the second trimester of pregnancy. The clonotype was recovered from a female donor in good health, enrolled as a control in a pregnancy study. The DNA reads TGTGCCAGCAGCTTAGCGGGACAGGGCTTTGAAGCTTTCTTT. Its coded protein is CASSLAGQGFEAFF.